These 21 T cell receptor beta chains originate from one sample sequenced in a study of blood T cell repertoires in COVID-19. Sequencing used immunoSEQ multiplex PCR; TCRdb keeps in-frame clones, though not all of them. The sample has approximately 240,000 clones; 70% to 90% are singletons. The source material was peripheral blood. Receptor source: a woman between 25 and 40 years old who had recovered from COVID-19.

The chain is built from TRBV3-1 (or the pseudogene TRBV3-2) and TRBJ2-1, with a weak D call TRBD2 (7 bases). CDR3 size: 16 residues. The V and J ends lost 2 bases and 4 bases respectively, with 15 bases between them. CDR1 and CDR2 (germline): LGHDT, YNNKEL (reference sequence). The CDR3 DNA sequence: TGTGCCAGCAGCCAAACTGGCGGGGGCCCTTACAATGAGCAGTTCTTC. This codes for CASSQTGGGPYNEQFF.

This clone was observed a few times. J is TRBJ2-7 and V is TRBV2; TRBD2 matches at 8 bases. Germline values: CDR1 SNHLY, CDR2 FYNNEI. CDR3 length: 15 residues. Germline trimming cut 7 bases from V and 2 bases from J; bases unmatched to any gene: 10. The CDR3: CASTTTGGETYEQYF. The CDR3 DNA sequence: TGTGCCAGCACCACGACGGGAGGGGAAACCTACGAGCAGTACTTC.

This clone was counted only a few times. The chain couples TRBV6-6 to TRBJ1-3; TRBD1 matches 10 bases. Germline V gene sequence: CDR1 MNHNY, CDR2 SVGAGI (reference sequence). The trim removed 4 bases at V and 2 bases at J, leaving 5 bases unmatched. This CDR3 has 16 amino acids. CDR3 DNA: TGTGCCAGCAGTTTGGGACAGGGGCTTGCTGGAAACACCATATATTTT. The encoded protein is CASSLGQGLAGNTIYF.

This clone was counted a few times. The chain recombines TRBV5-1 with TRBJ1-2, with D tentatively TRBD1 (5 bases). The CDR3 consists of 15 residues. CDR1 is SGHRS, CDR2 YFSETQ, per germline. Deletions cut 0 bases from V and 8 bases from J, with 17 bases between. CDR3 sequence reads: CASSLAGADSRGYTF. CDR3 in DNA: TGCGCCAGCAGCTTGGCCGGAGCCGACAGCAGGGGCTACACCTTC.

The chain joins TRBV19 to TRBJ1-3; D may be TRBD1 (6 bases). The CDR3 is 13 amino acids. V was pared by 6 bases and J by 10 bases, with 16 bases between. Germline CDR1 reads LNHDA; CDR2 reads SQIVND (reference sequence). The CDR3 region is CASSDFRGATIYF. CDR3 sequence (DNA): TGTGCCAGTAGCGACTTTCGGGGGGCGACCATATATTTT. Looking up the rest from reference TRBV19 and TRBJ1-3 gives the full variable domain: DGGITQSPKYLFRKEGQNVTLSCEQNLNHDAMYWYRQDPGQGLRLIYYSQIVNDFQKGDIAEGYSVSREKKESFPLTVTSAQKNPTAFYLCASSDFRGATIYFGEGSWLTVV.

The V gene is TRBV5-8, the J gene TRBJ1-6; a possible D gene is TRBD1 (5 bases). The CDR3 is made up of 15 amino acids. Trimming cost V 0 bases and J 9 bases, with 13 bases left between them. CDR1 is SGHTS and CDR2 is YDEGEE in the germline V gene. The CDR3 bases are TGTGCCAGCAGCTTGGGCCAGGGTGGTGGTTCACCCCTCCACTTT. It translates to CASSLGQGGGSPLHF.

This chain uses TRBV15 with TRBJ1-5; D possibly corresponds to TRBD1 (6 bases). Deletions cut 1 base from V and 5 bases from J, with 12 bases between. CDR3 size: 15 residues. Germline V lookup: CDR1 LNHNV, CDR2 YYDKDF (reference sequence). The CDR3 DNA follows: TGTGCCACCAGCAGAGGAGGACAGCCAGATCAGCCCCAGCATTTT. It yields the protein CATSRGGQPDQPQHF.

This clone came up a few times. The rearrangement uses TRBV5-1 and TRBJ1-3, with D possibly TRBD1 on 6 matching bases. There are 16 residues in the CDR3. V dropped 0 bases and J dropped 1 base, with 11 bases sitting between them. CDR1 SGHRS and CDR2 YFSETQ come from the germline V gene. The CDR3 DNA reads TGCGCCAGCAGCTTGGTCGGGGGGCGATCTGGAAACACCATATATTTT. Protein: CASSLVGGRSGNTIYF.

This clone was observed a single time. The junction departs from germline at one end; a sequencing error may be responsible. V is TRBV7-2 and J is TRBJ2-3, with D tentatively TRBD2 (6 bases). Germline V gene data show CDR1 as SGHTA and CDR2 as FQGNSA. This CDR3 is 19 amino acids long. The CDR3 DNA is TGTGCCAGCAGCCCGAAAAACTGGGGACTTACCGAACGCACATATACGCAGTATTTT. Protein: CASSPKNWGLTERTYTQYF.

V is TRBV6-5 and J is TRBJ2-3, with 9 bases lining up with TRBD2. The V and J ends lost 9 bases and 3 bases, in that order; junction bases with no gene match: 4. CDR1 is MNHEY and CDR2 is SVGAGI in the germline V gene. The CDR3 consists of 13 residues. The CDR3 DNA follows: TGTGCCAGTGTAGCGGGGGCTACAGATACGCAGTATTTT. This translates into CASVAGATDTQYF.

The sample holds one count of this clone. The chain combines TRBV13 with TRBJ1-2; D might be TRBD1 (6 bases). This CDR3 contains 15 residues. Trimming removed 2 bases from V and 3 bases from J, with 13 bases in between. Looked up from germline, CDR1 is PRHDT and CDR2 is FYEKMQ (reference sequence). CDR3 sequence reads: CASSLLQGKYYGYTF. For the CDR3, the DNA is TGTGCCAGCAGCTTACTACAGGGTAAATACTATGGCTACACCTTC.

This clone has a handful of counts. The genes are TRBV6-5 and TRBJ2-7, with TRBD2 as a possible D gene (6 bases). The V gene's germline CDR1 is MNHEY and CDR2 SVGAGI. Trimming removed 6 bases at V and 0 bases at J, with 15 bases between. This CDR3 spans 15 amino acids. This CDR3 is CASSPGHGGSYEQYF. As DNA, the CDR3 is TGTGCCAGCAGCCCCGGGCACGGGGGCTCCTACGAGCAGTACTTC.

This clone came up a few times. This chain uses TRBV7-9 with TRBJ1-2; D remains ambiguous. Deletions cut 5 bases from V and 1 base from J, with 8 bases between. Per the germline V gene, CDR1 is SEHNR and CDR2 is FQNEAQ (reference sequence). The CDR3 covers 13 residues. Here the CDR3 reads CASSETGNYGYTF. In nucleotides, the CDR3 is TGTGCCAGCAGCGAGACGGGTAACTATGGCTACACCTTC. The full variable domain, in which reference TRBV7-9 and TRBJ1-2 provide the parts outside the CDR3, is DTGVSQNPRHKITKRGQNVTFRCDPISEHNRLYWYRQTLGQGPEFLTYFQNEAQLEKSRLLSDRFSAERPKGSFSTLEIQRTEQGDSAMYLCASSETGNYGYTFGSGTRLTVV.

This CDR3 is CASSVGEGALGQPQHF. The DNA for the CDR3 is TGTGCCAGCAGCGTAGGTGAGGGGGCGTTAGGTCAGCCCCAGCATTTT. The chain couples TRBV9 to TRBJ1-5; 7 bases line up with TRBD1. The junction had 9 bases not matched to a gene; V was cut back by 0 bases and J by 6 bases. The CDR3 has 16 residues. The germline gives CDR1 SGDLS, CDR2 YYNGEE.

The chain carries TRBV7-3 and TRBJ1-1, with D possibly matching TRBD1 (6 bases). Germline CDR1 reads SGHTA; CDR2 reads FQGTGA. V dropped 5 bases and J dropped 8 bases, with 15 bases sitting between them. The CDR3 length is 13 residues. CDR3 coding DNA: TGTGCCAGCAGCGCCAGCGGGGGGGCCGAAGCTTTCTTT. Residues: CASSASGGAEAFF.

The gene calls are TRBV9 and TRBJ2-3; 7 nucleotides agree with TRBD1. The germline gives CDR1 SGDLS, CDR2 YYNGEE. This CDR3 is 16 amino acids long. V gave up 8 bases and J gave up 2 bases; unmatched junction bases: 14. The CDR3 reads CASCTGTEFYTDTQYF. CDR3 DNA sequence: TGTGCCAGTTGTACCGGGACAGAATTTTACACAGATACGCAGTATTTT.

This clone showed up just a few times. The chain carries TRBV9 and TRBJ2-6; tentatively, D is TRBD1 (6 bases). Trimming took 0 bases from V and 0 from J, leaving 13 bases between them. From germline, CDR1 is SGDLS and CDR2 YYNGEE. This CDR3 has 18 amino acids. The CDR3 DNA follows: TGTGCCAGCAGCGTAGTCAGGGGACCCCCCTCTGGGGCCAACGTCCTGACTTTC. Translation gives CASSVVRGPPSGANVLTF.

The CDR3 is CASSMGTSGSYEQYF. In DNA, the CDR3 is TGTGCCAGCAGTATGGGGACTAGCGGCTCCTACGAGCAGTACTTC. The chain recombines TRBV27 with TRBJ2-7, with 11 bases lining up with TRBD2. After removal of 5 bases from V and 0 bases from J, the junction contained 3 bases not matched to a gene. This CDR3 has 15 residues. The V gene's germline CDR1 is MNHEY and CDR2 SMNVEV (reference sequence).

The V call is TRBV10-3, the J call TRBJ2-2; 14 nucleotides match TRBD2. The CDR3 runs to 22 residues. V lost 6 bases to trimming and J lost 1 base; unmatched junction nucleotides: 19. CDR1 is ENHRY and CDR2 is SYGVKD in the germline V gene. CDR3 sequence: CAIRGEGSLRTSGRLNTGELFF. CDR3 DNA sequence: TGTGCCATCAGGGGTGAGGGAAGTTTACGGACTAGCGGGAGGTTGAACACCGGGGAGCTGTTTTTT.

The chain joins TRBV5-4 to TRBJ2-7; 7 bases map to TRBD1. Germline V gene lookup returns CDR1 SGHNT and CDR2 YYREEE (reference sequence). There are 14 residues in the CDR3. With 1 base clipped from V and 6 bases from J, the junction kept 7 bases outside the gene matches. The CDR3 spells CASSLTMDRSEQYF. The CDR3 bases are TGTGCCAGCAGCTTGACTATGGACAGGAGCGAGCAGTACTTC.

This chain uses TRBV7-2 with TRBJ1-1; D uncertain. CDR1 is SGHTA, CDR2 FQGNSA, per germline. Trimming took 1 base from V and 8 from J, leaving 17 bases between them. The CDR3 has 15 residues. CDR3 sequence reads: CASSLVEIRGREAFF. CDR3 coding DNA: TGTGCCAGCAGCTTAGTTGAGATCCGCGGCCGGGAAGCTTTCTTT.